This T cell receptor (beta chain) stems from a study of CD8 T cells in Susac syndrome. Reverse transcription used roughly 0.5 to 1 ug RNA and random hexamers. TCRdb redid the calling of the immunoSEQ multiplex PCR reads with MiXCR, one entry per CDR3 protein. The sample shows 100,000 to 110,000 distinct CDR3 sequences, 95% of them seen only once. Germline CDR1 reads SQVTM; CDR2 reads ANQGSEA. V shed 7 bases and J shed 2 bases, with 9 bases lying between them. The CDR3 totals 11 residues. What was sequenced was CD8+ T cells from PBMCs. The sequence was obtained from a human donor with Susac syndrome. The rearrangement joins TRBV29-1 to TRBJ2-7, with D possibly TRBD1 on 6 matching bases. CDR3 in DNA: TGCAGCGCAGGACAGCCCTACGAGCAGTACTTC. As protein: CSAGQPYEQYF.